This T cell receptor (beta chain) was identified in a study of glioma-infiltrating T cells. The germline V gene encodes CDR1 SGDLS and CDR2 YYNGEE. V lost 4 bases to trimming and J lost 8 bases; unmatched junction nucleotides: 7. The CDR3 contains 13 residues. Study-level findings and limits: Tissue-blood divergence was below expectation in non-neoplastic patients, above in gliomas.

TCR alpha and beta CDR3 regions were amplified from RNA using iRepertoire nested multiplex PCR. TCRdb passed the multiplex PCR reads through MiXCR, listing each CDR3 protein once. In the table there are roughly 200,000 distinct CDR3 sequences, about 31% of which are singletons. With respect to this clonotype: Its specificity is not known. A read error may explain this, as a much larger clone is one base away.

Sequencing was performed on glioma tissue, nonneoplastic brain tissue, or PBMCs (not recorded which). This clonotype was obtained from a human donor with low-grade glioma or glioblastoma, undergoing nonglioma brain surgery, or in good health (not recorded which). The chain is built from TRBV9 and TRBJ1-2; TRBD1 agrees at 8 bases. CDR3 DNA sequence: TGTGCCAGCAGCTATCGACAGGGGAACGGCTACACCTTC. Protein sequence: CASSYRQGNGYTF.